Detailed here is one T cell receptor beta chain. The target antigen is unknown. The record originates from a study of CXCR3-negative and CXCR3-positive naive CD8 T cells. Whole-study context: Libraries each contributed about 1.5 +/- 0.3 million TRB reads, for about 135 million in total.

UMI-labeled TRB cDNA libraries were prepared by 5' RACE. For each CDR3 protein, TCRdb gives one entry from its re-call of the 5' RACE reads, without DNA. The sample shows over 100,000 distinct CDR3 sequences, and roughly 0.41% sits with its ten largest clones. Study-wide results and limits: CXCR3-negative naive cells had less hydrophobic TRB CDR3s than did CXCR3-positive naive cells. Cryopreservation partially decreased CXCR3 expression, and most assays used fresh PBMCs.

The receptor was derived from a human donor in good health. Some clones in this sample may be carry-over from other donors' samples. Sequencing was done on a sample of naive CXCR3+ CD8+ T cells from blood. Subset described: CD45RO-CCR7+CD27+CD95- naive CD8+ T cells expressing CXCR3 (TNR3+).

CDR3 sequence: CASSGPENSPLHF. The J gene is TRBJ1-6, the V gene TRBV25-1; as DNA is missing, the TRBD1 call by TCRdb cannot be tested. The CDR3 spans 13 residues. The germline V gene has CDR1 MGHDK and CDR2 SYGVNS.